The 28 T cell receptor beta chains listed next were all sequenced from one sample in a study of T cell responses to AZD1222 COVID-19 vaccine. Here immunoSEQ multiplex PCR was the method, and the copy in TCRdb shows in-frame clones only, minus some. The table includes roughly 140,000 clones, over 75% detected once. This specimen consisted of peripheral blood, obtained on day 0 of AZD1222 vaccination. Receptor source: an adult in good health.

The chain combines TRBV7-2 with TRBJ2-1; 9 positions agree with TRBD1. Losses at the gene ends were 5 bases for V and 4 bases for J; bases not matched to a gene: 12. Per the germline V gene, CDR1 is SGHTA and CDR2 is FQGNSA. The CDR3 contains 17 residues. The chain's CDR3 is CASSPSPGQGGYNEQFF. The CDR3 DNA reads as TGTGCCAGCAGCCCCTCCCCGGGACAGGGAGGATACAATGAGCAGTTCTTC. Drawing the rest from reference TRBV7-2 and TRBJ2-1, the complete variable domain is GAGVSQSPSNKVTEKGKDVELRCDPISGHTALYWYRQSLGQGLEFLIYFQGNSAPDKSGLPSDRFSAERTGGSVSTLTIQRTQQEDSAVYLCASSPSPGQGGYNEQFFGPGTRLTVL.

The chain is built from TRBV4-2 and TRBJ1-1; D not certain. V was cut by 1 base and J by 2 bases, with 8 bases left in between. The CDR3 covers 14 residues. CDR1 LGHNA and CDR2 YNFKEQ come from the germline V gene. The CDR3 nucleotides are TGTGCCAGCAGCCAAGGAACCCTAAACACTGAAGCTTTCTTT. As protein: CASSQGTLNTEAFF.

This clone was seen a single time. This chain connects TRBV28 to TRBJ1-1; D is possibly TRBD1 (5 bases). Germline CDR1 reads MDHEN; CDR2 reads SYDVKM. The CDR3 loop spans 14 amino acids. Deletions cut 2 bases from V and 6 bases from J, with 13 bases between. The CDR3 loop reads CASSLGPGLAEAFF. CDR3 bases: TGTGCCAGCAGTTTAGGCCCAGGGTTGGCTGAAGCTTTCTTT.

This chain links TRBV19 with TRBJ1-5; 7 bases match TRBD1. V gave up 5 bases and J gave up 7 bases; unmatched junction bases: 5. The CDR3 extends over 13 amino acids. The germline V gene encodes CDR1 LNHDA and CDR2 SQIVND (reference sequence). The CDR3 loop reads CASSDSRGQPQHF. The DNA of the CDR3 is TGTGCCAGTAGTGATTCCAGGGGGCAGCCCCAGCATTTT. The full variable domain, completed using reference TRBV19 and TRBJ1-5, is DGGITQSPKYLFRKEGQNVTLSCEQNLNHDAMYWYRQDPGQGLRLIYYSQIVNDFQKGDIAEGYSVSREKKESFPLTVTSAQKNPTAFYLCASSDSRGQPQHFGDGTRLSIL.

This sequence joins TRBV6-5 and TRBJ1-1; 11 bases map to TRBD1. This CDR3 region has 15 residues. Germline CDR1 and CDR2: MNHEY and SVGAGI. The junction had 2 bases not matched to a gene; V was cut back by 1 base and J by 4 bases. Here the CDR3 reads CASSYLGTGGTEAFF. The CDR3 DNA follows: TGTGCCAGCAGTTACTTAGGGACAGGGGGCACTGAAGCTTTCTTT.

The chain is built from TRBV3-1 (or the pseudogene TRBV3-2) and TRBJ2-3; weak D call: TRBD1 (6 bases). Trimming took 1 base from V and 2 from J, leaving 13 bases between them. Germline assignment: CDR1 LGHDT and CDR2 YNNKEL (reference sequence). The CDR3 has 16 residues. CDR3 nucleotide sequence: TGTGCCAGCAGCCAAGCACCGGGACACCCCACAGATACGCAGTATTTT. Residues: CASSQAPGHPTDTQYF.

J is TRBJ2-7 and V is TRBV10-3; D unresolved. Trimming cost V 3 bases and J 2 bases, with 8 bases left between them. CDR1 and CDR2 from the germline V gene are ENHRY and SYGVKD. This CDR3 spans 13 amino acids. DNA of the CDR3: TGTGCCATCAGTGAAACCACTACCTACGAGCAGTACTTC. This translates into CAISETTTYEQYF.

The genes are TRBV4-2 and TRBJ1-1, with D perhaps TRBD1 (6 bases). This CDR3 contains 19 residues. The V end was cut by 0 bases, the J end by 0 bases, with 20 bases between. Germline V gene data show CDR1 as LGHNA and CDR2 as YNFKEQ. The CDR3 is CASSQDGVGGFTMNTEAFF. In nucleotides, the CDR3 is TGTGCCAGCAGCCAAGACGGTGTGGGGGGCTTTACGATGAACACTGAAGCTTTCTTT.

The genes are TRBV4-1 and TRBJ1-5; D remains ambiguous. This CDR3 has 15 residues. Trimming removed 0 bases from V and 0 bases from J, with 6 bases in between. Looked up from germline, CDR1 is MGHRA and CDR2 is YSYEKL. The CDR3 loop is CASSQEGYSNQPQHF. CDR3 DNA sequence: TGCGCCAGCAGCCAAGAGGGGTATAGCAATCAGCCCCAGCATTTT.

V gene TRBV6-2 or TRBV6-3 combines with J gene TRBJ1-2; the match to TRBD1 covers 7 bases. The CDR3 has 16 amino acids. J gave up 1 base and V 6 bases, and 11 bases lay outside the gene matches. Germline V gene sequence: CDR1 MNHEY, CDR2 SVGEGT. The CDR3 is CASSIGLWDSNYGYTF. The CDR3 nucleotides read TGTGCCAGCAGCATTGGACTTTGGGACAGTAACTATGGCTACACCTTC.

This clone showed up just once. The chain recombines TRBV9 with TRBJ1-3, with TRBD1 matching over 9 bases. The CDR3 loop spans 15 amino acids. The germline CDR1 and CDR2 sequences are SGDLS and YYNGEE. Unmatched junction bases numbered 8, after V lost 3 bases and J lost 7 bases. In DNA form, the CDR3 reads TGTGCCAGCAGCGCCACCGGGACAGGGATGAACACCATATATTTT. Its protein product is CASSATGTGMNTIYF.

The J gene is TRBJ1-5, the V gene TRBV6-1; D call uncertain. V lost 2 bases, J lost 5 bases, and 10 bases lay in between. Germline V gives CDR1 MNHNS, CDR2 SASEGT. The CDR3 sequence is 14 residues long. DNA of the CDR3: TGTGCCAGCAGTGAACGCGGCGAACATCAGCCCCAGCATTTT. Its protein is CASSERGEHQPQHF.

V usage is TRBV19 and J usage is TRBJ2-1, with D possibly being TRBD1 or TRBD2 (5 bases each). Germline lookup yields CDR1 LNHDA and CDR2 SQIVND (reference sequence). The CDR3 contains 14 residues. Trimming cost V 4 bases and J 8 bases, with 15 bases left between them. The CDR3 loop is CASSSIPGTDEQFF. The CDR3 DNA reads as TGTGCCAGTAGTAGTATACCTGGGACCGATGAGCAGTTCTTC.

The J gene is TRBJ2-1, the V gene TRBV7-6; 9 positions match TRBD2. The CDR3 totals 17 residues. In germline, CDR1 is SGHVS, CDR2 FNYEAQ. Unmatched junction bases numbered 5, after V lost 1 base and J lost 1 base. The DNA of the CDR3 is TGTGCCAGCAGCTTAGGAGGACTAGCGACATCCTACAATGAGCAGTTCTTC. Translating gives CASSLGGLATSYNEQFF.

DNA of the CDR3: TGTGCCAGCAGCCAGACAACGGGACTAGCGTTCTACAATGAGCAGTTCTTC. Protein: CASSQTTGLAFYNEQFF. The V and J genes are TRBV4-2 and TRBJ2-1, with 10 bases matching TRBD2. Germline values: CDR1 LGHNA, CDR2 YNFKEQ. V gave up 3 bases and J gave up 3 bases; unmatched junction bases: 8. The CDR3 is 17 amino acids.

The CDR3 bases are TGTGCCAGCAGCTTGAGACAGGGACAAGAGACCCAGTACTTC. Protein: CASSLRQGQETQYF. V and J are TRBV5-5 and TRBJ2-5; TRBD1 aligns across 7 bases. CDR3 size: 14 residues. V trimming: 1 base; J trimming: 2 bases; junction bases outside the gene matches: 2. CDR1 is SGHKS, CDR2 YYEKEE, per germline (reference sequence). Combining the CDR3 with reference TRBV5-5 and TRBJ2-5 gives the whole variable domain DAGVTQSPTHLIKTRGQQVTLRCSPISGHKSVSWYQQVLGQGPQFIFQYYEKEERGRGNFPDRFSARQFPNYSSELNVNALLLGDSALYLCASSLRQGQETQYFGPGTRLLVL.

The chain links TRBV5-1 to TRBJ1-1; D is uncertain. Looked up from germline, CDR1 is SGHRS and CDR2 is YFSETQ. This CDR3 region has 13 residues. Trimming stripped 0 bases from V and 6 bases from J, with 9 bases between. The CDR3 DNA reads TGCGCCAGCAGCTTGGAGGGAAAGGCTGAAGCTTTCTTT. Its protein product is CASSLEGKAEAFF.

The J gene is TRBJ2-7, the V gene TRBV28; tentatively, D is TRBD1 (6 bases). Germline assignment: CDR1 MDHEN and CDR2 SYDVKM. Trimming left V 4 bases short and J 6 bases short, with 13 bases between. CDR3 length: 13 residues. The CDR3 region is CASSSGQSPEQYF. The CDR3 region has the DNA TGTGCCAGCAGTTCCGGACAGTCCCCCGAGCAGTACTTC.

The chain couples TRBV28 to TRBJ2-7, with 11 bases that match TRBD2. Germline V CDR1 and CDR2: MDHEN, SYDVKM. The J segment lost 3 bases and the V segment lost 5 bases, leaving 15 bases of the junction unmatched. This CDR3 has 18 residues. The CDR3 loop is CASSKPGLADPRGYEQYF. CDR3 coding DNA: TGTGCCAGCAGTAAACCGGGACTAGCGGACCCGAGGGGCTACGAGCAGTACTTC.

CDR3 amino acids: CASSPRQDTEAFF. The DNA for the CDR3 is TGTGCCAGCTCACCACGCCAGGACACTGAAGCTTTCTTT. The rearrangement joins TRBV18 to TRBJ1-1; no clear D. The V end was cut by 1 base, the J end by 3 bases, with 6 bases between. The germline gives CDR1 KGHSH, CDR2 LQKENI. The CDR3 extends over 13 amino acids.

The chain has TRBV4-1 and TRBJ2-2; D perhaps matches TRBD1 (5 bases). Between the trimmed V and J ends, which lost 1 base and 4 bases, there was a span of 10 bases. Germline V lookup: CDR1 MGHRA, CDR2 YSYEKL. The CDR3 sequence is 15 residues long. In DNA, the CDR3 is TGCGCCAGCAGCCAAGGGGTCAGGGCCACCGGGGAGCTGTTTTTT. Protein sequence: CASSQGVRATGELFF.

J is TRBJ1-5 and V is TRBV6-2 or TRBV6-3, with TRBD1 as a possible D gene (6 bases). The germline CDR1 and CDR2 sequences are MNHEY and SVGEGT. The CDR3 loop spans 13 amino acids. Trimming took 6 bases from V and 4 from J, leaving 10 bases between them. The DNA for the CDR3 is TGTGCCAGCAGCGACAGGAGGAATCAGCCCCAGCATTTT. Its translation: CASSDRRNQPQHF.

This clone has just one count. The chain combines TRBV27 with TRBJ2-1, with TRBD2 identical over 8 bases. This CDR3 comprises 15 residues. V dropped 2 bases and J dropped 11; count of bases not matched to a gene: 11. Germline CDR1 reads MNHEY; CDR2 reads SMNVEV (reference sequence). CDR3 DNA: TGTGCCAGCAGTTTAGGAACAAGCGGGAGTAACAAGCAGTTCTTC. Amino acid sequence: CASSLGTSGSNKQFF.

The V and J genes are TRBV6-1 and TRBJ1-5; D unclear. V lost 2 bases and J 4 bases, leaving 12 bases between the germline ends. Germline V gene data show CDR1 as MNHNS and CDR2 as SASEGT. This CDR3 is 15 amino acids long. The CDR3 DNA follows: TGTGCCAGCAGTGAATCGGGCAGAAATAATCAGCCCCAGCATTTT. This encodes CASSESGRNNQPQHF.

This clone was counted only a few times. The chain is built from TRBV3-1 (or the pseudogene TRBV3-2) and TRBJ2-7; no clear D. The V end was cut by 4 bases, the J end by 1 base, with 8 bases between. Germline V gives CDR1 LGHDT, CDR2 YNNKEL (reference sequence). The CDR3 totals 13 residues. The CDR3 spells CASSLDNSYEQYF. In nucleotides, the CDR3 is TGTGCCAGCAGCCTCGACAATTCCTACGAGCAGTACTTC.

This sequence joins TRBV28 and TRBJ2-7, with D possibly being TRBD2 (5 bases). Germline CDR1 reads MDHEN; CDR2 reads SYDVKM. The CDR3 runs 15 residues. V lost 4 bases to trimming and J lost 1 base, with 14 bases between them. The CDR3 bases are TGTGCCAGCAGTTCAAGAGTCTCGGGATCCTACGAGCAGTACTTC. Its protein product is CASSSRVSGSYEQYF.

The chain has TRBV7-8 and TRBJ2-1; 11 bases are a match to TRBD2. J gave up 4 bases and V 3 bases, and 8 bases lay outside the gene matches. CDR3 length: 17 amino acids. Germline CDR1 and CDR2: SGHVS and FQNEAQ. The CDR3 bases are TGTGCCAGCAGCTTCGAACCGGGACTAGCGGCTTACAATGAGCAGTTCTTC. Translating gives CASSFEPGLAAYNEQFF.

V gene TRBV2 combines with J gene TRBJ1-5; no clear D gene. The ends were cut back, 5 bases at V and 2 bases at J, with 13 bases in the middle. The CDR3 extends over 15 amino acids. Germline values: CDR1 SNHLY, CDR2 FYNNEI. The CDR3 coding sequence is TGTGCCAGCAGTCGGTTTAGCACCCGCAATCAGCCCCAGCATTTT. This sequence encodes CASSRFSTRNQPQHF.